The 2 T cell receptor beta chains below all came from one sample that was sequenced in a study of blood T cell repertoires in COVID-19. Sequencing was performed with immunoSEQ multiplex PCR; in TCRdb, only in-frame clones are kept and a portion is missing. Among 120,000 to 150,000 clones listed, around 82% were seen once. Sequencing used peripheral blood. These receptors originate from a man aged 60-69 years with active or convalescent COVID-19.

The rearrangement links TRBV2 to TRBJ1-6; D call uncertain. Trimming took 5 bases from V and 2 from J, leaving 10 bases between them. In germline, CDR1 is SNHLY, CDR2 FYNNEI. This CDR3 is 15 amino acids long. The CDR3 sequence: CASSQTGAYNSPLHF. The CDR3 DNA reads TGTGCCAGCAGTCAAACCGGGGCCTATAATTCACCCCTCCACTTT.

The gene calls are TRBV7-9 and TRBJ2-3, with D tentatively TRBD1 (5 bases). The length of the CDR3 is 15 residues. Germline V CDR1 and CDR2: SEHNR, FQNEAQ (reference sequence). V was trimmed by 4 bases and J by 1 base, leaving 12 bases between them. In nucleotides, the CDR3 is TGTGCCAGCAGCTCAGATGGGGCAGGCACAGATACGCAGTATTTT. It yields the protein CASSSDGAGTDTQYF.